This T cell receptor (beta chain) is from a study of CD8 T cells in Susac syndrome. Random hexamers were used to reverse transcribe an amount of about 0.45 to 1 ug RNA. TCRdb reprocessed the immunoSEQ multiplex PCR reads via MiXCR and lists one record per CDR3 protein. Seen here are about 300,000 distinct CDR3 sequences, roughly 85% observed once, and the top ten hold around 0.22%. V gave up 1 base and J gave up 3 bases, with 8 bases separating them. This CDR3 region has 13 residues. CDR1 is SGHNT and CDR2 is YYREEE in the germline V gene (reference sequence). The sample consisted of CD8+ T cells from PBMCs. The clonotype originates from a human donor with multiple sclerosis. The J gene is TRBJ2-7, the V gene TRBV5-4; tentatively, D is TRBD1 or TRBD2 (5 bases each). CDR3 DNA: TGTGCCAGCAGCTTGTGGGGGAGCTACGAGCAGTACTTC. This translates into CASSLWGSYEQYF.